This T cell receptor (beta chain) was retrieved from a study of shared clonotypes between healthy human individuals. In the study overall: Each donor contributed plates that comprised three CD4 naive, three CD4 memory, two CD8 naive and one CD8 memory. Whole-study findings and limits: Relative to memory subsets, naive subsets generally showed larger estimated richness. Generation probability values for non-shared clonotypes were lower than those for clonotypes shared by all four donors.

Sequencing was performed with immunoSEQ multiplex PCR; in TCRdb, only in-frame clones are kept and a portion is missing. The data show about 1.9 million clones, 93% seen once. Details on this clone: Its target is unknown.

With 7 bases removed from V and 2 bases from J, the gap between germline ends came to 12 bases. CDR1 is SNHLY, CDR2 FYNNEI, per germline. The CDR3 covers 13 residues. Naive CD8 cells, CD45RO-negative and positively selected for CCR7, excluded terminally differentiated effector memory CD45RA+ cells. V gene TRBV2 combines with J gene TRBJ2-7; D gene unclear. This clonotype was obtained from a man younger than 30 in good health. Some clones in this sample may be carry-over from other donors' samples. The material sequenced was naive CD8+ T cells from PBMCs. CDR3: CASTGTATYEQYF. The CDR3 coding sequence is TGTGCCAGCACCGGCACAGCGACCTACGAGCAGTACTTC.